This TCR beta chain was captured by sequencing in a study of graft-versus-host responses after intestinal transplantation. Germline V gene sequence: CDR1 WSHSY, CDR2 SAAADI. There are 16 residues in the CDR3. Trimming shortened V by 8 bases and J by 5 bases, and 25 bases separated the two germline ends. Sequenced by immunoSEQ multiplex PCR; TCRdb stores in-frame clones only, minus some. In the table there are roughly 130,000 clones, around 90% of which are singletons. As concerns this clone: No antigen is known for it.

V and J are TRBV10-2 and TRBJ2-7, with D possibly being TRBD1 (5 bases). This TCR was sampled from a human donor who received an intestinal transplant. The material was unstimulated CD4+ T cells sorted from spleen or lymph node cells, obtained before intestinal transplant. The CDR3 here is CASRAPLRTTANEQYF. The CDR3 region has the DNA TGCGCCAGCCGGGCACCTCTGCGGACAACTGCGAACGAGCAGTACTTC.